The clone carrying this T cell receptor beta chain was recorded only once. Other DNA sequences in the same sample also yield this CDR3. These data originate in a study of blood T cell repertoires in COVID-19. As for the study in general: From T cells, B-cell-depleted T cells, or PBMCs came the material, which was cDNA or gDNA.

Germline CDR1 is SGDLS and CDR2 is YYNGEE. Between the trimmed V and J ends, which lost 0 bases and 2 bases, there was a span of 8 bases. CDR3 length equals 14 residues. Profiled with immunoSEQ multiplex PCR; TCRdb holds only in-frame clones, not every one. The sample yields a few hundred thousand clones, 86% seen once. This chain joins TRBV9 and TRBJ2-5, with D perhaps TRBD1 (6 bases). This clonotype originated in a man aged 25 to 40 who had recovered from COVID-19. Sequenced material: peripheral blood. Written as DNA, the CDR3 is TGTGCCAGCAGCGTAGATAGGGGGCAAGAGACCCAGTACTTC. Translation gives CASSVDRGQETQYF.